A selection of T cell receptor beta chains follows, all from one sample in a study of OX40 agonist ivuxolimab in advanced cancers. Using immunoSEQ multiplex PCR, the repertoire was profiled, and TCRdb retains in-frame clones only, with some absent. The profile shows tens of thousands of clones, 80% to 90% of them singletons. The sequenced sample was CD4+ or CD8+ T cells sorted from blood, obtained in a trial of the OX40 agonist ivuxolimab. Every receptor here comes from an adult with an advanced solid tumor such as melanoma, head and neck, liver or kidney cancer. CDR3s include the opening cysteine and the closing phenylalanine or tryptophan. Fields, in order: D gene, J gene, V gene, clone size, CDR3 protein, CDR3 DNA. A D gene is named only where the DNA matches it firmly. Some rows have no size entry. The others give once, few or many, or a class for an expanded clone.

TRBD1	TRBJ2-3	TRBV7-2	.	CASSRRTGGTDTQYF	TGTGCCAGCAGCCGGAGGACAGGGGGCACAGATACGCAGTATTTT
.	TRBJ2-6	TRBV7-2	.	CASSRQGLGGANVLTF	TGTGCCAGCAGCCGCCAAGGGCTGGGGGGGGCCAACGTCCTGACTTTC
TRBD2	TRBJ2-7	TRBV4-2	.	CASSAGTSDEQYF	TGTGCCAGCAGCGCCGGGACTAGCGACGAGCAGTACTTC
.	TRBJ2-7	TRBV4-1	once	CASSQDTTYEQYF	TGCGCCAGCAGCCAAGACACGACCTACGAGCAGTACTTC
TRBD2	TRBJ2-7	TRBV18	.	CASSPSLGLAGVEQYF	TGTGCCAGCTCACCATCTCTGGGACTAGCGGGAGTCGAGCAGTACTTC
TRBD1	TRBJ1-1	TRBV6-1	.	CASISQGASEAFF	TGTGCCAGCATCTCCCAGGGGGCGTCAGAAGCTTTCTTT
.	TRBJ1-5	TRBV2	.	CASSDQGVGQPQHF	TGTGCCAGCAGTGATCAAGGGGTGGGGCAGCCCCAGCATTTT
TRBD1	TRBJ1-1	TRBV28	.	CASRTPGQMNTEAFF	TGTGCCAGCAGAACTCCGGGACAGATGAACACTGAAGCTTTCTTT
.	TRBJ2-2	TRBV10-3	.	CAISDWTEATGELFF	TGTGCCATCAGTGATTGGACTGAGGCGACCGGGGAGCTGTTTTTT
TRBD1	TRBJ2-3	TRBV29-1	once	CSGRDRGSTDTQYF	TGCAGCGGACGGGACAGGGGAAGCACAGATACGCAGTATTTT
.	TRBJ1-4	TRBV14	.	CASSPEGELIATNEKLFF	TGTGCCAGCAGCCCCGAGGGGGAACTTATTGCAACTAATGAAAAACTGTTTTTT
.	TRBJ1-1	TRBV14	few	CASSQDGGAFF	TGTGCCAGCAGCCAAGATGGGGGAGCTTTCTTT
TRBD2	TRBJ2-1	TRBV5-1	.	CASSLASGGRYNEQFF	TGCGCCAGCAGCTTGGCCTCCGGCGGGAGATACAATGAGCAGTTCTTC
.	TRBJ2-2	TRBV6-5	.	CASRSTGELFF	TGTGCCAGCAGAAGTACCGGGGAGCTGTTTTTT
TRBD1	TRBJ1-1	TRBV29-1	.	CSVDTGDTEAFF	TGCAGCGTTGACACAGGGGACACTGAAGCTTTCTTT
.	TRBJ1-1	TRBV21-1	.	CASSRYAHSNTEAFF	TGTGCCAGCAGCCGTTATGCTCACTCGAACACTGAAGCTTTCTTT
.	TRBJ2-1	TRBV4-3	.	CASSQDRGLSQFF	TGCGCCAGCAGCCAAGATCGGGGGCTCTCGCAGTTCTTC
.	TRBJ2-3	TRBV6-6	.	CASSYSFGSGADTQYF	TGTGCCAGCAGTTACTCGTTCGGGAGTGGAGCAGATACGCAGTATTTT
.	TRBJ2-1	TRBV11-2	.	CASSLGGFNSYNEQFF	TGTGCCAGCAGCTTAGGGGGTTTTAACTCCTACAATGAGCAGTTCTTC
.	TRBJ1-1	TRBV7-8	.	CASSLERAGASVLYLMNTEAFF	TGTGCCAGCAGCTTAGAACGGGCAGGCGCGTCTGTATTATACTTGATGAACACTGAAGCTTTCTTT
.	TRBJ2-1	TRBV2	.	CASSEAGSSQGEQFF	TGTGCCAGCAGTGAAGCGGGCTCTAGTCAAGGAGAGCAGTTCTTC
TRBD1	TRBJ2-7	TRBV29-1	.	CSVKRTGGPYEQYF	TGCAGCGTGAAAAGGACAGGGGGTCCCTACGAGCAGTACTTC
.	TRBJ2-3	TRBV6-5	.	CASRTGDDTQYF	TGTGCCAGCAGGACCGGGGATGATACGCAGTATTTT
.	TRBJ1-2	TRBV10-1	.	CASSESPDYGYTF	TGCGCCAGCAGTGAGTCGCCCGACTATGGCTACACCTTC
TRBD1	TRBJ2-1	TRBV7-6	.	CASSTGTGDNEQFF	TGTGCCAGCAGCACCGGGACAGGGGACAATGAGCAGTTCTTC
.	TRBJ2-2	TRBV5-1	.	CASSPVGQGGGELFF	TGCGCCAGCAGCCCGGTCGGACAAGGAGGCGGGGAGCTGTTTTTT
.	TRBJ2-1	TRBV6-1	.	CASKGLLGGNEQFF	TGTGCCAGCAAAGGGTTACTAGGCGGGAATGAGCAGTTCTTC